These 2 T cell receptor beta chains originate from one sample sequenced in a study of PD-L1 blockade in urothelial cancer. Using immunoSEQ multiplex PCR, the repertoire was profiled, and TCRdb retains in-frame clones only, with some absent. The sample lists about 110,000 clones, about 85% occurring once. The sequencing used PBMCs, collected around atezolizumab (anti-PD-L1) treatment. These receptors were taken from a man between 50 and 59 years old with urothelial cancer.

The chain is built from TRBV7-2 and TRBJ1-1; 10 bases are a match to TRBD1. The CDR3 has 13 amino acids. V trimming: 4 bases; J trimming: 11 bases; junction bases outside the gene matches: 7. The germline gives CDR1 SGHTA, CDR2 FQGNSA. This CDR3 is CASSSTGGYRAFF. CDR3 sequence (DNA): TGTGCCAGCAGCTCGACAGGGGGCTATAGGGCTTTCTTT. Filled out from reference TRBV7-2 and TRBJ1-1, the complete variable domain reads GAGVSQSPSNKVTEKGKDVELRCDPISGHTALYWYRQSLGQGLEFLIYFQGNSAPDKSGLPSDRFSAERTGGSVSTLTIQRTQQEDSAVYLCASSSTGGYRAFFGQGTRLTVV.

The chain combines TRBV7-9 with TRBJ2-7; possible D gene TRBD1, 6 bases. Per germline, CDR1 SEHNR and CDR2 FQNEAQ (reference sequence). Trimming stripped 5 bases from V and 3 bases from J, with 11 bases between. The CDR3 runs 13 residues. This CDR3 is CASSQGTFYEQYF. Written as DNA, the CDR3 is TGTGCCAGCAGCCAGGGGACCTTCTACGAGCAGTACTTC. Based on the CDR3 plus reference TRBV7-9 and TRBJ2-7, the full variable domain is DTGVSQNPRHKITKRGQNVTFRCDPISEHNRLYWYRQTLGQGPEFLTYFQNEAQLEKSRLLSDRFSAERPKGSFSTLEIQRTEQGDSAMYLCASSQGTFYEQYFGPGTRLTVT.